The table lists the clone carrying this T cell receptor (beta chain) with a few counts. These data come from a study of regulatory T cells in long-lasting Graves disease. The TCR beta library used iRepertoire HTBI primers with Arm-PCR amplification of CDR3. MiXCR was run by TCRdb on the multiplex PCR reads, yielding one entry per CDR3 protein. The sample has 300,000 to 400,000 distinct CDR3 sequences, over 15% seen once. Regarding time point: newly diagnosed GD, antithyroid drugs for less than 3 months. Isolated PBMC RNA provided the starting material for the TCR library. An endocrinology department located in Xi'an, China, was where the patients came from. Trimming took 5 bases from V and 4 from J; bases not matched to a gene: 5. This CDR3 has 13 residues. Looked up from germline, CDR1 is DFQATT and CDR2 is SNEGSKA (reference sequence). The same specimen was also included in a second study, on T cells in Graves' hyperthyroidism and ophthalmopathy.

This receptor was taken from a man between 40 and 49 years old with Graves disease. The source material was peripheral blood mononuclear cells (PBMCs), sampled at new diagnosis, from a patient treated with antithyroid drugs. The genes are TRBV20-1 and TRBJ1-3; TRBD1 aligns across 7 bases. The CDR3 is CSAVRDSGNTIYF. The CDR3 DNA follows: TGCAGTGCTGTAAGGGACAGCGGAAACACCATATATTTT.